One and the same sample provided the 26 T cell receptor beta chains below, sequenced in a study of cytomegalovirus exposure and HLA in healthy donors. Primers for the PCR totalled 60 Vbeta and 13 Jbeta. TCRdb's copy holds only in-frame clones and misses some; the assay was immunoSEQ multiplex PCR. The repertoire has a few hundred thousand clones, 83% of them found once; the top ten carry 1.4%. Sequences were obtained from PBMCs. The source of these receptors is a girl under 18 in good health and CMV-seronegative.

This clone was seen a few times. The chain carries TRBV5-1 and TRBJ2-3; 8 bases align to TRBD2. Losses at the gene ends were 6 bases for V and 0 bases for J; bases not matched to a gene: 3. This CDR3 is 14 amino acids long. Germline V CDR1 and CDR2: SGHRS, YFSETQ. CDR3 protein: CASKLAASTDTQYF. CDR3 coding DNA: TGCGCCAGCAAACTAGCGGCTAGCACAGATACGCAGTATTTT.

The rearrangement links TRBV7-2 to TRBJ2-1; 9 bases align to TRBD2. This CDR3 is 17 amino acids long. Germline loops: CDR1 SGHTA, CDR2 FQGNSA. V was clipped by 5 bases and J by 6 bases; unmatched bases: 14. DNA for the CDR3: TGTGCCAGCAGCCAATCAATCCGCGGGGGGGCTCGCAATGAGCAGTTCTTC. Translating gives CASSQSIRGGARNEQFF.

The chain links TRBV28 to TRBJ1-1, with a possible D match to TRBD1 (6 bases). Germline V gives CDR1 MDHEN, CDR2 SYDVKM. V was shortened by 7 bases and J by 8 bases, with 20 bases between the two germline ends. The CDR3 totals 14 residues. Written as DNA, the CDR3 is TGTGCCAGCATTACCCCCGAGTGGACAGCCGAAGCTTTCTTT. Residues: CASITPEWTAEAFF.

This clone is a singleton in its sample. This chain uses TRBV7-2 with TRBJ2-5; D gene unclear. The ends were cut back, 2 bases at V and 6 bases at J, with 10 bases in the middle. The CDR3 is 13 residues long. The germline V gene has CDR1 SGHTA and CDR2 FQGNSA. CDR3 amino acids: CASSLTVEQTQYF. The CDR3 coding sequence is TGTGCCAGCAGCTTAACGGTAGAACAGACCCAGTACTTC.

The rearrangement links TRBV5-1 to TRBJ1-1; D unresolved. The ends were cut back, 0 bases at V and 1 base at J, with 10 bases in the middle. Germline CDR1 SGHRS, CDR2 YFSETQ. The CDR3 covers 15 residues. The CDR3 region is CASSLAEWRNTEAFF. CDR3 nucleotides: TGCGCCAGCAGCTTGGCCGAGTGGAGGAACACTGAAGCTTTCTTT.

Here the CDR3 DNA reads TGCGCCAGCAGTGAGTTCCCAGGGAACACTGAAGCTTTCTTT. As protein: CASSEFPGNTEAFF. The chain joins TRBV10-1 to TRBJ1-1; D not certain. The CDR3 extends over 14 amino acids. The germline gives CDR1 WNHNN, CDR2 SYGVQD (reference sequence). V was pared by 1 base and J by 1 base, with 7 bases between.

The CDR3 region has the DNA TGCGCCAGCAGCTACGACCTGACAGGGGATGGCTACACCTTC. Translated: CASSYDLTGDGYTF. The V and J genes are TRBV5-1 and TRBJ1-2, with TRBD1 identical over 8 bases. V gave up 3 bases and J gave up 6 bases; unmatched junction bases: 7. The CDR3 loop spans 14 amino acids. Per germline, CDR1 SGHRS and CDR2 YFSETQ.

This clone turned up a few times. V and J are TRBV10-3 and TRBJ1-1; D remains ambiguous. CDR1 and CDR2 from the germline V gene are ENHRY and SYGVKD. CDR3 length: 12 amino acids. The V gene lost 6 bases and the J gene lost 3 bases, with 8 bases spanning the gap. DNA of the CDR3: TGTGCCATCAGGGGCCGAGACACTGAAGCTTTCTTT. Translating it yields CAIRGRDTEAFF.

The V and J genes are TRBV5-4 and TRBJ2-7, with 9 nucleotides matching TRBD1. J lost 7 bases, V lost 4 bases, and 9 bases had no gene match. Germline V gene sequence: CDR1 SGHNT, CDR2 YYREEE (reference sequence). This CDR3 is built from 14 residues. The CDR3 region has the DNA TGTGCCAGCAGCCCGGGACAGGGTGCGAGGGAGCAGTACTTC. Protein: CASSPGQGAREQYF.

The chain joins TRBV10-3 to TRBJ1-2, with 7 bases fitting TRBD1. After removal of 10 bases from V and 5 bases from J, the junction contained 7 bases not matched to a gene. The CDR3 length is 12 residues. Germline V lookup: CDR1 ENHRY, CDR2 SYGVKD. CDR3 loop: CATGTARYGYTF. The CDR3 bases are TGTGCCACCGGGACAGCGAGGTATGGCTACACCTTC.

The chain employs TRBV5-1 and TRBJ2-3; possibly TRBD1 for D (5 bases). Germline V gene data show CDR1 as SGHRS and CDR2 as YFSETQ. This CDR3 has 16 amino acids. Trimming removed 0 bases from V and 2 bases from J, with 13 bases in between. CDR3 nucleotide sequence: TGCGCCAGCAGCTTGGTAGGGGTCAGGGACACAGATACGCAGTATTTT. Translation: CASSLVGVRDTDTQYF.

The CDR3 region is CASSQLAGGVETQYF. DNA of the CDR3: TGTGCCAGCTCTCAACTAGCGGGAGGCGTGGAGACCCAGTACTTC. The chain carries TRBV18 and TRBJ2-5; 12 bases are a match to TRBD2. Germline CDR1 reads KGHSH; CDR2 reads LQKENI. CDR3 size: 15 residues. V lost 6 bases to trimming and J lost 5 bases; unmatched junction nucleotides: 7.

In this sample, this clone turned up a few times. The chain couples TRBV29-1 to TRBJ1-1; possible D gene TRBD1, 6 bases. Trimming took off 3 bases at V and 3 bases at J, with 8 bases between the two ends. CDR1 SQVTM and CDR2 ANQGSEA come from the germline V gene. The CDR3 is made up of 12 amino acids. CDR3 DNA: TGCAGCGTTGATAAGGGGGACACTGAAGCTTTCTTT. Its protein product is CSVDKGDTEAFF.

The chain carries TRBV5-1 and TRBJ1-2, with D unresolved. Trimming shortened V by 4 bases and J by 8 bases, and 15 bases separated the two germline ends. Germline loops: CDR1 SGHRS, CDR2 YFSETQ. This CDR3 spans 13 amino acids. As DNA, the CDR3 is TGCGCCAGCAGCCGGGAGATATCGGGCGGCTACACCTTC. Amino acid sequence: CASSREISGGYTF.

This clone was detected only once. The CDR3, as DNA: TGTGCCAGCAGCTTAATGGACAGGGCTGGGGCCAACGTCCTGACTTTC. It yields the protein CASSLMDRAGANVLTF. This chain joins TRBV7-6 and TRBJ2-6; 8 bases match TRBD1. J lost 2 bases, V lost 2 bases, and 2 bases had no gene match. The germline V gene has CDR1 SGHVS and CDR2 FNYEAQ. The CDR3 is 16 residues long.

The chain uses TRBV30 and TRBJ1-5; no reliable D call. The CDR3 totals 13 residues. Deletions cut 0 bases from V and 6 bases from J, with 9 bases between. The V gene's germline CDR1 is GTSNPN and CDR2 SVGIG (reference sequence). The CDR3 here is CAWSVGRLQPQHF. The CDR3 DNA sequence: TGTGCCTGGAGTGTAGGGAGACTTCAGCCCCAGCATTTT.

V usage is TRBV18 and J usage is TRBJ1-2; no reliable D call. Trimming shortened V by 3 bases and J by 3 bases, and 17 bases separated the two germline ends. The CDR3 is 16 residues long. The V gene's germline CDR1 is KGHSH and CDR2 LQKENI. As DNA, the CDR3 is TGTGCCAGCTCACCGCCCGGGAAAAAAAGCGACTATGGCTACACCTTC. Translating it yields CASSPPGKKSDYGYTF.

The rearrangement uses TRBV4-3 and TRBJ1-2, with 7 bases lining up with TRBD1. Germline V gene data show CDR1 as LGHNA and CDR2 as YSLEER. CDR3 length equals 15 residues. V lost 0 bases to trimming and J lost 4 bases; unmatched junction nucleotides: 5. This chain's CDR3 is CASSQETGQPYGYTF. The CDR3 coding sequence is TGCGCCAGCAGCCAAGAGACGGGACAGCCCTATGGCTACACCTTC.

To note about this clone: This sample also contains other DNA sequences that code for the same CDR3. This rearrangement joins TRBV18 to TRBJ1-2, with 7 bases that match TRBD1. Looked up from germline, CDR1 is KGHSH and CDR2 is LQKENI. The CDR3 has 13 amino acids. CDR3 nucleotide sequence: TGTGCTAGCGACAGGGCCGCTTCGGATGGCTACACCTTC. Translating gives CASDRAASDGYTF.

This sequence joins TRBV4-2 and TRBJ2-3, with D perhaps TRBD1 (5 bases). This CDR3 has 15 residues. In germline, CDR1 is LGHNA, CDR2 YNFKEQ. Deletions cut 0 bases from V and 1 base from J, with 8 bases between. In DNA form, the CDR3 reads TGTGCCAGCAGCCAAGACAGGGTTGGCACAGATACGCAGTATTTT. It specifies CASSQDRVGTDTQYF.

With respect to this clone: The junction does not match germline at one end; this may be a read error. The V gene is TRBV28, the J gene TRBJ1-1, with 7 bases lining up with TRBD1. This CDR3 comprises 17 residues. Germline V gene sequence: CDR1 MDHEN, CDR2 SYDVKM. CDR3 in DNA: TGTGCCAACAGTTCTCGAACAGGGGTTTCGCTCGCCCCTGAAGCTTTCTTT. It translates to CANSSRTGVSLAPEAFF.

The rearrangement uses TRBV5-4 and TRBJ2-7; a weak D match, TRBD1 (5 bases). Germline V gene lookup returns CDR1 SGHNT and CDR2 YYREEE (reference sequence). The CDR3 sequence is 14 residues long. V was trimmed by 0 bases and J by 2 bases, leaving 9 bases between them. As DNA, the CDR3 is TGTGCCAGCAGCTTGGGGGGCGACACCTACGAGCAGTACTTC. Amino acid sequence: CASSLGGDTYEQYF.

This chain uses TRBV5-4 with TRBJ2-1; 8 nucleotides line up with TRBD2. Germline assignment: CDR1 SGHNT and CDR2 YYREEE (reference sequence). CDR3 size: 16 residues. With 0 bases clipped from V and 10 bases from J, the junction kept 12 bases outside the gene matches. CDR3 in amino acids: CASSLGIPAGVGEQFF. The CDR3 DNA sequence: TGTGCCAGCAGCTTGGGTATTCCAGCGGGGGTGGGAGAGCAGTTCTTC.

The chain employs TRBV5-3 and TRBJ2-7, with D maybe TRBD1 (6 bases). TRBV5-3 is assigned to the ORF class and has an uncertain function. This CDR3 is built from 13 residues. V was shortened by 1 base and J by 4 bases, with 9 bases between the two germline ends. The CDR3 loop is CARSLTGKYEQYF. CDR3 bases: TGTGCCAGAAGCTTGACAGGGAAGTACGAGCAGTACTTC.

This clone was found a few times. The chain has TRBV12-5 and TRBJ2-2, with TRBD1 as a possible D gene (5 bases). The V gene's germline CDR1 is LGHNT and CDR2 FRNRAP. The V end lost 6 bases, the J end lost 1 base, and 9 bases lay between the germline ends. The CDR3 extends over 14 amino acids. In DNA, the CDR3 is TGTGCTAGTGGATCCACAGGGAACACCGGGGAGCTGTTTTTT. It encodes CASGSTGNTGELFF.

The chain carries TRBV15 and TRBJ1-1, with D tentatively TRBD1 (5 bases). Per germline, CDR1 LNHNV and CDR2 YYDKDF (reference sequence). The CDR3 contains 14 residues. V shed 8 bases and J shed 1 base, with 14 bases lying between them. CDR3 residues: CATVRGVGNTEAFF. The CDR3 DNA reads TGTGCCACCGTTCGGGGGGTGGGGAACACTGAAGCTTTCTTT.